The entry below gives a single TCR beta chain sequence along with its context. Its matching antigen is unknown. 13 Jbeta primers and 60 Vbeta primers were used for the PCR. Assay: immunoSEQ multiplex PCR; the TCRdb copy retains only in-frame clones and omits some. The table has 150,000 or so clones, approximately 80% seen once; the top ten hold about 13%. The data were taken from a study of cytomegalovirus exposure and HLA in healthy donors. General study findings and limits: Later analysis identified a missense DCLRE1C variant that was linked to TCR beta V- and J-gene trimming.

This CDR3 comprises 15 residues. Trimming took 3 bases from V and 4 from J, leaving 16 bases between them. Germline values: CDR1 SGHNT, CDR2 YYREEE (reference sequence). While unrecorded immune exposures were likely, the donors were nominally healthy when sampled. The chain joins TRBV5-4 to TRBJ2-5, with D possibly matching TRBD2 (5 bases). The clonotype comes from a middle-aged man in good health and CMV-seropositive. The material sequenced was PBMCs. The DNA of the CDR3 is TGTGCCAGCAGCTGGGAAAGACGGGCGGGAGAGACCCAGTACTTC. Translation: CASSWERRAGETQYF.